This T cell receptor beta chain was observed in a study of blood T cell repertoires in COVID-19. Study summary: Sites in the United States, Italy and Spain provided acute and convalescent COVID-19 samples.

Profiling relied on immunoSEQ multiplex PCR, and the TCRdb table lists in-frame clones only, not all of them. The data show 150,000 to 200,000 clones, around 90% seen once. The sample comprised peripheral blood. This clonotype originated in a man aged 50 or older with acute or convalescent COVID-19.

The CDR3 loop is CSAAGTENTEAFF. CDR3 DNA sequence: TGCAGCGCCGCCGGGACAGAGAACACTGAAGCTTTCTTT. The rearrangement links TRBV29-1 to TRBJ1-1; 7 bases fit TRBD1. Per germline, CDR1 SQVTM and CDR2 ANQGSEA. CDR3 length: 13 amino acids. V lost 7 bases and J lost 1; bases outside the gene matches: 6. The variable domain in full, completed from reference TRBV29-1 and TRBJ1-1, reads SAVISQKPSRDICQRGTSLTIQCQVDSQVTMMFWYRQQPGQSLTLIATANQGSEATYESGFVIDKFPISRPNLTFSTLTVSNMSPEDSSIYLCSAAGTENTEAFFGQGTRLTVV.